This TCR beta chain appears in the sequencing data of a study of identical twins. In regard to this clonotype: Its target is unknown.

Every one of the donors was a healthy Caucasian. Germline V CDR1 and CDR2: DFQATT, SNEGSKA (reference sequence). The CDR3 length is 13 residues. The V gene lost 1 base and the J gene lost 2 bases, with 9 bases spanning the gap. Whole-study results and caveats: Monozygotic twin pairs showed more out-of-frame TCR alpha sharing than models estimated. Fewer insertions were carried by abundant cord blood beta clonotypes, but none was seen in memory repertoires. Excess low generation probability was seen in twin-shared out-of-frame alpha sequences.

TCRdb independently ran MiXCR on the 5' RACE reads; one entry per CDR3 protein. The table shows some 440,000 distinct CDR3 sequences, with 20% to 25% occurring only once. Separately, the same data were catalogued under a study of T cells expressing NK-cell markers.

Sequenced input: CD4+ T cells sorted from blood. The rearrangement links TRBV20-1 to TRBJ2-7; D perhaps matches TRBD2 (6 bases). This clonotype was obtained from a woman aged 18-35 years in good health. CDR3 bases: TGCAGTGCTAGAGGTAGCGGAGCCTACGAGCAGTACTTC. Its translation is CSARGSGAYEQYF.